This T cell receptor (beta chain) came from a study of shared clonotypes between healthy human individuals. Method: immunoSEQ multiplex PCR; TCRdb's copy keeps in-frame clones and lacks some. In the table there are about 1.1 million clones, roughly 77% of which are singletons. This clone was detected ten times or more. The germline V gene has CDR1 SQVTM and CDR2 ANQGSEA. The CDR3 has 12 residues. V shed 4 bases and J shed 1 base, with 7 bases lying between them. Input material: memory CD4+ T cells from PBMCs. Documented subset: CD45RA-negative fraction. The TCR sequence derives from a man aged 18 to 30 in good health. Some clones in this sample may be carry-over from other donors' samples. J is TRBJ1-1 and V is TRBV29-1, with D unclear. The DNA for the CDR3 is TGCAGCGTTGGCAGCGGGAACACTGAAGCTTTCTTT. It is translated as CSVGSGNTEAFF.